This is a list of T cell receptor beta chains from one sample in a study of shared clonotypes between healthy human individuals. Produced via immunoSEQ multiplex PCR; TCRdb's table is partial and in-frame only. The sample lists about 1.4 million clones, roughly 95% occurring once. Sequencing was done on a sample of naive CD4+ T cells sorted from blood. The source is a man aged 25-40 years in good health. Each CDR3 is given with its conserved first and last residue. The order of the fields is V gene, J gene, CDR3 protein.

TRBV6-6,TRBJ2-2,CASINREFAGELFF
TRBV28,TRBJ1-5,CASSLYRQPQHF
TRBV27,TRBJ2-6,CASSLPGGLGANVLTF
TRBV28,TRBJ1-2,CVTARERGRPPYGYTF
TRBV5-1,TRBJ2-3,CASSSRQGPHRTQYF
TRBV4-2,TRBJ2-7,CASSPSSGQTYEQYF
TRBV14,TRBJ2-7,CASSQGVGNYEQYF
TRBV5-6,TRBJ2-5,CASTLGRSGETQYF
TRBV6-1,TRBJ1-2,CASSKNRATNYGYTF
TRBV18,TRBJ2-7,CASSPPPAGEGKGYEQYF
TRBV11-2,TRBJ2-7,CASSPMGDRPYEQYF
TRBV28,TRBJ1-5,CASSFPTGGQPQHF
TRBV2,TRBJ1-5,CASSEEGDQPQHF
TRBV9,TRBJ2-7,CASSAHGTGMGAYEQYF
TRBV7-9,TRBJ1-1,CASSLRDRANTEAFF
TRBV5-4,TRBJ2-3,CASSWKAGGHTDTQYF
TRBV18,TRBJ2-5,CASSLTSGGEETQYF
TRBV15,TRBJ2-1,CATSRGKGLAGGRNEQFF
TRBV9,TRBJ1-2,CASSVATSRTGEDGYTF
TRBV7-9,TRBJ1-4,CASSEGLVNEKLFF
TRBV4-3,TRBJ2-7,CASSQDRLAGAEQYF
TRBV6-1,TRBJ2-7,CASSVASGPYEQYF
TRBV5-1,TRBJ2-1,CASSLALAALSEQFF
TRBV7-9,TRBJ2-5,CASSLAEGLGGQETQYF
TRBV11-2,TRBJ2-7,CASSLGLDYEQYF
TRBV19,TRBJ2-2,CASSIDPQGSLFTGELFF
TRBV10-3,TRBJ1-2,CAISESSLGQGKPHYGYTF
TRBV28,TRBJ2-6,CASSLGGRPSGANVLTF
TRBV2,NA,CASGPAQGPDRVYEQYF
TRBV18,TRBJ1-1,CASSPAGNTEAFF
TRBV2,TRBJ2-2,CASSVGLARLAGELFF
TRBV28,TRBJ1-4,CASSPRDLNEKLFF
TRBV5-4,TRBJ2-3,CASSTSLQRSSTDTQYF
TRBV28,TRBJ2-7,CASSFGTDSYEQYF
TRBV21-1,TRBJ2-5,CASSNDSQETQYF
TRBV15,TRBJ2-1,CATEAAGVAAYNEQFF
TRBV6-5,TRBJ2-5,CASTGRAIQETQYF
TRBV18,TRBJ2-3,CASSPLQSTDTQYF
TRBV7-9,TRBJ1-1,CASSRVGTNTEAFF
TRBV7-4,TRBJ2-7,CASNQGGSYEQYF
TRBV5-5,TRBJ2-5,CASSLPTLRDSIPQETQYF
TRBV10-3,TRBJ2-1,CAISEVTSGYNEQFF
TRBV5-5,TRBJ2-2,CASSLVGGPNTGELFF
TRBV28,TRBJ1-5,CASSFRTGGVQPQHF
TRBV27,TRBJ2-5,CASSQKGDRVQETQYF
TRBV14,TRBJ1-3,CASSQFHDPLGRTSPSGNTIYF
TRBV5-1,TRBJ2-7,CASSFFGTDSYEQYF
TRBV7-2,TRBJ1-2,CASSLGQAGYGYTF
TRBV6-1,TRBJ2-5,CASSEVGSTQVLTQYF